What follows are 8 T cell receptor beta chains derived from one specimen sequenced in a study of early T cells in non-severe SARS-CoV-2 infection. TCRdb called the 5' RACE reads again in MiXCR, with one record for every CDR3 protein. The repertoire consists of around 40,000 distinct CDR3 sequences, with 5% to 6.5% occurring once and the leading ten covering roughly 4.5%. The sample consisted of whole blood. These receptors all come from an adult who was a healthcare worker with PCR-confirmed SARS-CoV-2 infection or an uninfected control (not recorded which).

This clonotype was seen more than once but under ten times. This chain uses TRBV20-1 with TRBJ2-1; TRBD2 agrees at 9 bases. Looked up from germline, CDR1 is DFQATT and CDR2 is SNEGSKA (reference sequence). With 1 base clipped from V and 0 bases from J, the junction kept 4 bases outside the gene matches. The CDR3 length is 16 residues. CDR3 nucleotides: TGCAGTGCTAGAGTGCTAGCGGGGAGCTCCTACAATGAGCAGTTCTTC. It codes for CSARVLAGSSYNEQFF.

This clonotype occurred many times. Here the CDR3 DNA reads TGTGCCAGCAGCCACGCGGGACTAGCGGACAGCACAGATACGCAGTATTTT. Amino acid sequence: CASSHAGLADSTDTQYF. The gene calls are TRBV3-1 and TRBJ2-3; TRBD2 aligns across 11 bases. Germline lookup yields CDR1 LGHDT and CDR2 YNNKEL (reference sequence). J gave up 0 bases and V 3 bases, and 5 bases lay outside the gene matches. There are 17 residues in the CDR3.

This clonotype was detected ten times or more. The genes are TRBV9 and TRBJ2-7; TRBD2 agrees at 7 bases. V lost 0 bases, J lost 2 bases, and 8 bases stayed unmatched. From germline, CDR1 is SGDLS and CDR2 YYNGEE. The CDR3 consists of 16 residues. The DNA for the CDR3 is TGTGCCAGCAGCGTAGGGAGCGGGAAGCCGACCTACGAGCAGTACTTC. Its translation is CASSVGSGKPTYEQYF.

A few counts support this clonotype. The genes are TRBV27 and TRBJ2-1; D gene unclear. The CDR3 covers 14 residues. The V and J ends lost 3 bases and 4 bases respectively, with 10 bases between them. The germline V gene encodes CDR1 MNHEY and CDR2 SMNVEV (reference sequence). The CDR3: CASSLVGIYNEQFF. The CDR3 nucleotides are TGTGCCAGCAGTTTGGTCGGTATTTACAATGAGCAGTTCTTC.

This clonotype was detected ten times or more. This chain joins TRBV4-1 and TRBJ2-3; 10 nucleotides agree with TRBD2. J lost 4 bases, V lost 4 bases, and 5 bases had no gene match. The CDR3 is made up of 15 amino acids. CDR1 and CDR2 from the germline V gene are MGHRA and YSYEKL. This CDR3 is CASSPVAGGADTQYF. The CDR3 nucleotides are TGCGCCAGCAGCCCTGTAGCGGGAGGAGCAGATACGCAGTATTTT.

The table lists this clonotype with many counts. The chain has TRBV5-1 and TRBJ1-1; no definite D call. Between the trimmed V and J ends, which lost 6 bases and 2 bases, there was a span of 8 bases. Germline loops: CDR1 SGHRS, CDR2 YFSETQ. CDR3 size: 12 residues. CDR3 region: CASMGQNTEAFF. CDR3 coding DNA: TGCGCCAGCATGGGCCAAAACACTGAAGCTTTCTTT. Based on the CDR3 plus reference TRBV5-1 and TRBJ1-1, the full variable domain is KAGVTQTPRYLIKTRGQQVTLSCSPISGHRSVSWYQQTPGQGLQFLFEYFSETQRNKGNFPGRFSGRQFSNSRSEMNVSTLELGDSALYLCASMGQNTEAFFGQGTRLTVV.

This clonotype was detected once. A read error may be the cause here, since a much bigger clone is one base away. The CDR3 spells CASSLGTDAWGAFF. CDR3 in DNA: TGTGCCAGCAGCTTAGGTACTGATGCATGGGGAGCTTTCTTT. This chain joins TRBV11-2 and TRBJ1-1; D unresolved. Germline values: CDR1 SGHAT, CDR2 FQNNGV. The V gene lost 1 base and the J gene lost 10 bases, with 16 bases spanning the gap. CDR3 length equals 14 residues.

This clonotype was recorded at least ten times. The CDR3 DNA sequence: TGTGCCAGCAGTTTTGATGGGCGGCTAGCGGGAGTAACCGGGGAGCTGTTTTTT. Translated: CASSFDGRLAGVTGELFF. The J gene is TRBJ2-2, the V gene TRBV12-3 or TRBV12-4; 10 bases are a match to TRBD2. The J segment lost 5 bases and the V segment lost 3 bases, leaving 12 bases of the junction unmatched. This CDR3 has 18 amino acids.